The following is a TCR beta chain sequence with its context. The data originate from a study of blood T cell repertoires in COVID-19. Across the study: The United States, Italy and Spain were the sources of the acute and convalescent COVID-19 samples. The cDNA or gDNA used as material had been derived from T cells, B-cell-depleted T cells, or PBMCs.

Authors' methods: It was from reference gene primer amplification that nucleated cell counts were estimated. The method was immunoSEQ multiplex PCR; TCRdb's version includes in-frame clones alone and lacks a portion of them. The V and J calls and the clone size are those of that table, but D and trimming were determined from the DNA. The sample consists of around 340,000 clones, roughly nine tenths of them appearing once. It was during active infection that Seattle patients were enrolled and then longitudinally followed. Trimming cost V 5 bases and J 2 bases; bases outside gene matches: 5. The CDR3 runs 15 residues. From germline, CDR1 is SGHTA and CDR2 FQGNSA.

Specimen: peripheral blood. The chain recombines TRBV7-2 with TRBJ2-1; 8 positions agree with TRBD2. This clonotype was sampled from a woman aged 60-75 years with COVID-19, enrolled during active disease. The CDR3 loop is CASSERGSTYNEQFF. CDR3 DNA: TGTGCCAGCAGCGAGCGGGGGTCCACCTACAATGAGCAGTTCTTC.